This T cell receptor beta chain is from a study of blood T cell repertoires in COVID-19. Looking at the study overall: Specimens from acute and convalescent COVID-19 originated in the United States, Italy and Spain. In each case, the material was cDNA or gDNA derived from T cells, B-cell-depleted T cells, or PBMCs.

Authors' data handling: Amplifying reference gene primers gave estimates of nucleated cell counts. TCRdb's table, derived via immunoSEQ multiplex PCR, lists solely in-frame clones and lacks some. From that table come the V and J calls and clone size; the DNA was used to work out D and trimming. The table includes around 330,000 clones, 90% detected once. The source material was PBMCs or T cells enriched from blood (not recorded which). The origin of this receptor is a man aged 55 to 70 who had recovered from COVID-19.

CDR3 in DNA: TGTGCCAGCAGGGGACTAGCGGGGGCGAATGAGCAGTTCTTC. It is translated as CASRGLAGANEQFF. V and J are TRBV6-6 and TRBJ2-1; 14 bases agree with TRBD2. The ends lost 6 bases at V and 7 bases at J; junction bases unmatched: 2. CDR1 is MNHNY and CDR2 is SVGAGI in the germline V gene (reference sequence). The CDR3 is 14 residues long.